The rows below give T cell receptor beta chains drawn from one sample of a study of cytomegalovirus exposure and HLA in healthy donors. TCRdb keeps only in-frame clones here, not all; method: immunoSEQ multiplex PCR. The sample has approximately 150,000 clones, 70% to 85% seen once. Sequencing used PBMCs. The receptors come from a man between 35 and 55 years old in good health and CMV-seronegative. The CDR3 runs from the conserved cysteine through the conserved F or W. The D gene is left open where the match is weak. The size entry is marked missing in some rows and otherwise reads once, few, many or a size class.

D	size	V	J	DNA	CDR3
TRBD1	-	TRBV19	TRBJ2-7	TGTGCCAGCGGGACAGGCACCCACGAGCAGTACTTC	CASGTGTHEQYF
TRBD1	-	TRBV13	TRBJ2-7	TGTGCCAGCAGCCGACAGGGGCTGAGCTCCTACGAGCAGTACTTC	CASSRQGLSSYEQYF
TRBD2	-	TRBV7-2	TRBJ2-3	TGTGCCAGCAGCCCCGGGACTAGCGGGAGCACAGATACGCAGTATTTT	CASSPGTSGSTDTQYF
-	-	TRBV7-9	TRBJ1-1	TGTGCCAGCAGCTCGGCTGTGGGAGCAAACACTGAAGCTTTCTTT	CASSSAVGANTEAFF
-	-	TRBV6-5	TRBJ2-6	TGTGCCAGCAGTTACTCGTCGGGGGCTGGGGCCAACGTCCTGACTTTC	CASSYSSGAGANVLTF
TRBD2	-	TRBV4-1	TRBJ2-1	TGCGCCAGCAGCCAAGTTCTAGCGGGCCAACTCTCCTACAATGAGCAGTTCTTC	CASSQVLAGQLSYNEQFF
-	-	TRBV6-1	TRBJ1-5	TGTGCCAGCAGTGATCGGGGGGGGATCGGCAATCAGCCCCAGCATTTT	CASSDRGGIGNQPQHF
-	-	TRBV5-5	TRBJ2-2	TGTGCCAGCAGCTTGGAGGCGGCGAACACCGGGGAGCTGTTTTTT	CASSLEAANTGELFF
TRBD1	few	TRBV4-1	TRBJ2-7	TGCGCCAGCAGCCAACCGGACAGGGAAGTGGCCGAGCAGTACTTC	CASSQPDREVAEQYF
-	-	TRBV7-9	TRBJ2-7	TGTGCCAGCAGCTTAGCCAGGGAATACGAGCAGTACTTC	CASSLAREYEQYF
-	few	TRBV27	TRBJ2-1	TGTGCCAGCAGTCAGGGGGCTAGCGGAAGCTCCTACAATGAGCAGTTCTTC	CASSQGASGSSYNEQFF
TRBD2	-	TRBV11-2	TRBJ2-1	TGTGCCAGCAGCCCTCTTTCGGGGGGACCCTACAATGAGCAGTTCTTC	CASSPLSGGPYNEQFF
-	few	TRBV6-4	TRBJ1-2	TGTGCCAGCAGTGACTCCTTTCAGGGTTGGTATGGCTACACCTTC	CASSDSFQGWYGYTF
-	few	TRBV10-2	TRBJ2-3	TGCGCCAGCAGTGATCGGGCGGGCGGTGGCACAGATACGCAGTATTTT	CASSDRAGGGTDTQYF
-	-	TRBV10-3	TRBJ2-7	TGTGCCATCAGTGGCGACTACGAGCAGTACTTC	CAISGDYEQYF
TRBD1	-	TRBV19	TRBJ1-1	TGTGCCAGTAGTCTTCGGACAGGGGAGAACACTGAAGCTTTCTTT	CASSLRTGENTEAFF
TRBD2	-	TRBV27	TRBJ2-2	TGTGCCAGCAGTTGGGGGACTAGCCCCACTCCCCTGTTTTTT	CASSWGTSPTPLFF
TRBD2	-	TRBV30	TRBJ2-2	TGTGCTTGGTCGAGCGGGGGCTGGAGCACCGGGGAGCTGTTTTTT	CAWSSGGWSTGELFF
TRBD1	once	TRBV18	TRBJ2-7	TGTGCCAGCTCAACCTCAGGGGGTCCCGACGAGCAGTACTTC	CASSTSGGPDEQYF
-	-	TRBV5-6	TRBJ2-2	TGTGCCAGCAGCTGGGTGGGGGGAACCGGGGAGCTGTTTTTT	CASSWVGGTGELFF
-	-	TRBV4-1	TRBJ1-2	TGCGCCAGCAGCCAAGTGGCGGGCTTAGATGGCTACACCTTC	CASSQVAGLDGYTF
TRBD2	few	TRBV29-1	TRBJ2-5	TGCAGCGTGCAGATGGGAGGGCAAGAGACCCAGTACTTC	CSVQMGGQETQYF
TRBD2	-	TRBV10-3	TRBJ2-3	TGTGCCATGCCCTTAGCGGGAGGGACAGATACGCAGTATTTT	CAMPLAGGTDTQYF
-	once	TRBV7-2	TRBJ1-3	TGTGCCAGCAGCTTAATAAGCAACTCTGGAAACACCATATATTTT	CASSLISNSGNTIYF
-	-	TRBV14	TRBJ1-6	TGTGCCAGCAGCCAAGGGCGGGAGAATTCACCCCTCCACTTT	CASSQGRENSPLHF
TRBD2	-	TRBV10-3	TRBJ2-2	TGTGCCGTCCAGGTGGGCCTAGCGGGAGCGGTTCGCACCGGGGAGCTGTTTTTT	CAVQVGLAGAVRTGELFF
-	-	TRBV19	TRBJ1-1	TGTGCCAGTAGTATGGGGCGGGATGGTGAAGCTTTCTTT	CASSMGRDGEAFF
TRBD1	-	TRBV5-6	TRBJ2-2	TGTGCCAGCAGCGAATTCAGGGGGCCCTACACCGGGGAGCTGTTTTTT	CASSEFRGPYTGELFF
TRBD2	-	TRBV19	TRBJ2-3	TGTGCCAGTAGGGCATCTTCGGTCCTAGCGGGGTCAGATACGCAGTATTTT	CASRASSVLAGSDTQYF
-	-	TRBV7-9	TRBJ2-3	TGTGCCAGCAGCTTAGTAGGGGTCGCAGATACGCAGTATTTT	CASSLVGVADTQYF
-	-	TRBV27	TRBJ1-2	TGTGCCAGCAGTATAAGCGGGTCTTATTCCTATGGCTACACCTTC	CASSISGSYSYGYTF
TRBD2	-	TRBV7-9	TRBJ2-2	TGTTCCAGCAGCTCGCCCCTGCCCAGCGGGGGACACACCGGGGAGCTGTTTTTT	CSSSSPLPSGGHTGELFF
-	few	TRBV28	TRBJ2-3	TGTGCCAGCAATCCCGACAGTCCCACAGATACGCAGTATTTT	CASNPDSPTDTQYF
TRBD2	-	TRBV10-1	TRBJ2-3	TGCGCCAGCAGCCCCCTAGCGGGAGACCCAGATACGCAGTATTTT	CASSPLAGDPDTQYF
TRBD1	-	TRBV28	TRBJ1-1	TGTGCCAGCAGGGTCCCGGGACAGGGAAGCACTGAAGCTTTCTTT	CASRVPGQGSTEAFF
TRBD2	-	TRBV12-5	TRBJ2-3	TGTGCTAGTGGAACGGGACTAGCGGGGGGAAGCACAGATACGCAGTATTTT	CASGTGLAGGSTDTQYF
-	-	TRBV6-1	TRBJ1-2	TGTGCCAGCAGTGAAGCTCCGTCTACGAACTATGGCTACACCTTC	CASSEAPSTNYGYTF
TRBD2	-	TRBV19	TRBJ2-1	TGTGCCAGTAGTATAGGTAGCGGGGTCTCCTACAATGAGCAGTTCTTC	CASSIGSGVSYNEQFF
-	-	TRBV9	TRBJ2-5	TGTGCCAGCAGCGTAGGAACAAATCAAGAGACCCAGTACTTC	CASSVGTNQETQYF
-	-	TRBV9	TRBJ2-5	TGTGCCAGCAGCCCGAAGAAGGGACAACTAGAGACCCAGTACTTC	CASSPKKGQLETQYF
-	-	TRBV5-1	TRBJ2-5	TGCGCCAGCAGCGGAGGGACAGCTTACCCCCAAGAGACCCAGTACTTC	CASSGGTAYPQETQYF
TRBD1	-	TRBV2	TRBJ2-3	TGTGCCAGCAGTGGAAACAGGGGAGAGGACCCAGATACGCAGTATTTT	CASSGNRGEDPDTQYF
-	-	TRBV5-6	TRBJ1-2	TGTGCCAGCAGCGGGGGGAGGGTTCTCTATGGCTACACCTTC	CASSGGRVLYGYTF
-	few	TRBV5-1	TRBJ2-5	TGCGCCAGCAGCTTGTATTACAGGGCTACTCTGCAAGAGACCCAGTACTTC	CASSLYYRATLQETQYF
TRBD1	-	TRBV6-1	TRBJ2-7	TGTGCCAGCAGTGAAGAGCAGGACAGGGGGTCCTACGAGCAGTACTTC	CASSEEQDRGSYEQYF
TRBD2	-	TRBV7-9	TRBJ2-2	TGTGCCAGCAGCTTACAACTAGCGGGCCGTCGCACCGGGGAGCTGTTTTTT	CASSLQLAGRRTGELFF
-	-	TRBV4-3	TRBJ2-7	TGCGCCAGCAGCCAAGATACGACAGTAACCTACGAGCAGTACTTC	CASSQDTTVTYEQYF
TRBD1	-	TRBV5-1	TRBJ2-7	TGCGCCAGCAGCTTCCGGGACAGGGCCTACGAGCAGTACTTC	CASSFRDRAYEQYF
-	once	TRBV9	TRBJ1-4	TGTGCCAGCAGCCCATCACCGGTTAATGAAAAACTGTTTTTT	CASSPSPVNEKLFF
-	few	TRBV28	TRBJ1-3	TGTGCCAGCAGTGCGGGCCCTGGAAACACCATATATTTT	CASSAGPGNTIYF
-	once	TRBV28	TRBJ2-7	TGTGCCAGCAGTTGGCGGGACGAGCAGTACTTC	CASSWRDEQYF
-	-	TRBV9	TRBJ2-7	TGTGCCAGCAGCCGAGCACCTGACTACGAGCAGTACTTC	CASSRAPDYEQYF
TRBD1	once	TRBV7-3	TRBJ2-3	TGTGCCAGCAGCGAGGGGGCCGGACCAGATACGCAGTATTTT	CASSEGAGPDTQYF
-	-	TRBV9	TRBJ2-7	TGTGCCAGCAGCCCGGCAGGGGCTTACGAGCAGTACTTC	CASSPAGAYEQYF
-	-	TRBV10-3	TRBJ1-2	TGTGCCATCAGTGGGTCCAGCTATGGCTACACCTTC	CAISGSSYGYTF